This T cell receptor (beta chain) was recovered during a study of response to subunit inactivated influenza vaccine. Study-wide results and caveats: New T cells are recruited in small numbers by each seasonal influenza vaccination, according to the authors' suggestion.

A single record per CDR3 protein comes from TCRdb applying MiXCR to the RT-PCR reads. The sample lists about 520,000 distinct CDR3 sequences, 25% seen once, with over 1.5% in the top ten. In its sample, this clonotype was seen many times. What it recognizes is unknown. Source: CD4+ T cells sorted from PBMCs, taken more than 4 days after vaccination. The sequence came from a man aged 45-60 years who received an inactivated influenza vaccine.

Here the CDR3 DNA reads TGTGCCAGCAGTTTGGGGGGTCCTGAAGCTTTCTTT. Its translation: CASSLGGPEAFF. The chain uses TRBV12-3 or TRBV12-4 and TRBJ1-1, with D perhaps matching TRBD1 (5 bases). There are 12 residues in the CDR3. Trimming removed 3 bases from V and 6 bases from J, with 8 bases in between.